These T cell receptor beta chains were read from a single sample in a study of blood T cell repertoires in COVID-19. Measured with immunoSEQ multiplex PCR; TCRdb has only the in-frame clones, and not every one. The sample has about 70,000 clones; 70% to 90% are singletons. The source material was peripheral blood. The receptors derive from a human donor in a cohort sampled during active COVID-19. CDR3s include the opening cysteine and the closing phenylalanine or tryptophan. A D gene is named only where the DNA matches it firmly. The listing skips clone size in some rows; elsewhere it reads once, few, many or a size class.

TRBD1,TRBV19,TRBJ1-6,once,TGTGCCAGTAGTGAAACAGGGGGACATAATTCACCCCTCCACTTT,CASSETGGHNSPLHF
-,TRBV6-6,TRBJ1-3,once,TGTGCCAGCAGTTACTCAACGGACTGGGACACCATATATTTT,CASSYSTDWDTIYF
-,TRBV7-2,TRBJ1-6,-,TGTGCCAGCAGCCAACGGACAGAATATAATTCACCCCTCCACTTT,CASSQRTEYNSPLHF
-,TRBV7-6,TRBJ1-4,-,TGTGCCAGCAGCTTAGCCCCAAGACACCATACTAATGAAAAACTGTTTTTT,CASSLAPRHHTNEKLFF
-,TRBV5-1,TRBJ2-1,-,TGCGCCAGCAGCTTGGGGACAGCGTACAATGAGCAGTTCTTC,CASSLGTAYNEQFF
-,TRBV4-2,TRBJ2-7,-,TGTGCCAGCAGCCCGGCAGGGCTCGAGCAGTACTTC,CASSPAGLEQYF
TRBD2,TRBV18,TRBJ2-3,-,TGTGCCAGCTCCGGGGGGGCCGATACGCAGTATTTT,CASSGGADTQYF
TRBD2,TRBV3-1/TRBV3-2,TRBJ2-5,-,TGTGCCAGCAGCCAAGAAGCGGGGGGCCAAGAGACCCAGTACTTC,CASSQEAGGQETQYF
-,TRBV2,TRBJ2-7,-,TGTGCCAGCAGTGAAGATGGCGGGGCCTACGAGCAGTACTTC,CASSEDGGAYEQYF
TRBD1,TRBV10-1,TRBJ1-6,-,TGCGCCAGCAGTACGGGACAGGGCGCTCTCTCACCCCTCCACTTT,CASSTGQGALSPLHF
TRBD2,TRBV2,TRBJ2-1,-,TGTGCCAGCAGTGAAGTACCACTAGGACTAGCGGGGGGCTACAATGAGCAGTTCTTC,CASSEVPLGLAGGYNEQFF
-,TRBV9,TRBJ2-2,-,TGTGCCAGCAGCGCGCAGGGGTCCCCGGCGAACACCGGGGAGCTGTTTTTT,CASSAQGSPANTGELFF
-,TRBV18,TRBJ1-1,-,TGTGCCAGCTCACCAAGCGCGGGGATCATCACTGAAGCTTTCTTT,CASSPSAGIITEAFF
-,TRBV10-3,TRBJ2-6,-,TGTGCCATCAGTGGAATGGAGCGGGACAGGCTAAGCTCTGGGGCCAACGTCCTGACTTTC,CAISGMERDRLSSGANVLTF
-,TRBV6-5,TRBJ1-2,-,TGTGCCAGCAGTTACGACCTGAACAGTGGCTACACCTTC,CASSYDLNSGYTF
-,TRBV9,TRBJ1-4,many,TGTGCCAGCAGCCCGAGGGCGGGCACAACTAATGAAAAACTGTTTTTT,CASSPRAGTTNEKLFF
TRBD1,TRBV6-5,TRBJ2-7,-,TGTGCCAGTGGCCGGGACAGGGACACCTACGAGCAGTACTTC,CASGRDRDTYEQYF
-,TRBV11-3,TRBJ2-2,-,TGTGCCAGCAGCTACTTTTCAGGGGAGCTGTTTTTT,CASSYFSGELFF
TRBD2,TRBV19,TRBJ2-2,-,TGTGCCAGTAGTATACAAAGACTAGCGGGGGCCCACACCACCGGGGAGCTGTTTTTT,CASSIQRLAGAHTTGELFF
TRBD2,TRBV19,TRBJ2-5,-,TGTGCCAGTGGGACTAGCGGGGGGGCAGGAGAGACCCAGTACTTC,CASGTSGGAGETQYF
-,TRBV9,TRBJ2-1,-,TGTGCCAGCAGCGTAGAGTGGGCGGGTAAGCAGTTCTTC,CASSVEWAGKQFF
TRBD2,TRBV3-1/TRBV3-2,TRBJ2-3,-,TGTGCCAGCAGCCAAGAGGGAGAGCGGGGGGCTACTGGTGCTACGCAGTATTTT,CASSQEGERGATGATQYF
-,TRBV3-1/TRBV3-2,TRBJ1-4,-,TGTGCCAGCAGCCAAGATGGAGAGGGAGTAATGAAAAAACTGTTTTTT,CASSQDGEGVMKKLFF
-,TRBV24-1,TRBJ2-7,-,TGTGCCACCAGTGAGCCGGACAGATACGAGCAGTACTTC,CATSEPDRYEQYF
TRBD1,TRBV5-4,TRBJ2-5,once,TGTGCCAGCAGGCCCAGCGAGGGGGCTGAAGAGACCCAGTACTTC,CASRPSEGAEETQYF
-,TRBV6-5,TRBJ1-2,-,TGTGCCAGCAGTTACGGGAGGGAGAACTATGGCTACACCTTC,CASSYGRENYGYTF
-,TRBV30,TRBJ1-6,-,TGTGCCTGGCGGGACTGGGCTAATTCACCCCTCCACTTT,CAWRDWANSPLHF
TRBD2,TRBV6-4,TRBJ2-2,-,TGTGCCAGCAGTGAACTAGCGGGGGGGCCGTGGAACACCGGGGAGCTGTTTTTT,CASSELAGGPWNTGELFF
TRBD2,TRBV19,TRBJ2-3,-,TGTGCCAGTAGTAGGGGGCCGACTAGCGGGGTGAGCACAGATACGCAGTATTTT,CASSRGPTSGVSTDTQYF
-,TRBV7-2,TRBJ1-2,-,TGTGCCAGCAGCTTAATGACTCAGGGTGACTATGGCTACACCTTC,CASSLMTQGDYGYTF
TRBD1,TRBV7-9,TRBJ1-1,-,TGTGCCAGCAGCATGAGACAGGGATGGAACACTGAAGCTTTCTTT,CASSMRQGWNTEAFF
-,TRBV6-1,TRBJ2-5,-,TGTGCCAGCAGTGAAGCAGGGCGCAGGGTTGGCGAGACCCAGTACTTC,CASSEAGRRVGETQYF
TRBD2,TRBV28,TRBJ2-1,once,TGTGCCAGCAGTTCGACCGGGACTAGTCGCAATGAGCAGTTCTTC,CASSSTGTSRNEQFF
-,TRBV5-6,TRBJ2-1,-,TGTGCCAGCAGCTTGGCCTGGACAGCTTCCTACAATGAGCAGTTCTTC,CASSLAWTASYNEQFF
TRBD2,TRBV10-3,TRBJ2-3,-,TGTGCCATCAGTGTTAGCGGGGGGGCGACAGATACGCAGTATTTT,CAISVSGGATDTQYF
-,TRBV4-1,TRBJ2-7,-,TGCGCCAGCAGCCAGGACTTGCATAGGAAGGACGAGCAGTACTTC,CASSQDLHRKDEQYF
TRBD2,TRBV29-1,TRBJ2-3,-,TGCAGCGTTGAAAGCCCTAGCGGTCACACAGATACGCAGTATTTT,CSVESPSGHTDTQYF